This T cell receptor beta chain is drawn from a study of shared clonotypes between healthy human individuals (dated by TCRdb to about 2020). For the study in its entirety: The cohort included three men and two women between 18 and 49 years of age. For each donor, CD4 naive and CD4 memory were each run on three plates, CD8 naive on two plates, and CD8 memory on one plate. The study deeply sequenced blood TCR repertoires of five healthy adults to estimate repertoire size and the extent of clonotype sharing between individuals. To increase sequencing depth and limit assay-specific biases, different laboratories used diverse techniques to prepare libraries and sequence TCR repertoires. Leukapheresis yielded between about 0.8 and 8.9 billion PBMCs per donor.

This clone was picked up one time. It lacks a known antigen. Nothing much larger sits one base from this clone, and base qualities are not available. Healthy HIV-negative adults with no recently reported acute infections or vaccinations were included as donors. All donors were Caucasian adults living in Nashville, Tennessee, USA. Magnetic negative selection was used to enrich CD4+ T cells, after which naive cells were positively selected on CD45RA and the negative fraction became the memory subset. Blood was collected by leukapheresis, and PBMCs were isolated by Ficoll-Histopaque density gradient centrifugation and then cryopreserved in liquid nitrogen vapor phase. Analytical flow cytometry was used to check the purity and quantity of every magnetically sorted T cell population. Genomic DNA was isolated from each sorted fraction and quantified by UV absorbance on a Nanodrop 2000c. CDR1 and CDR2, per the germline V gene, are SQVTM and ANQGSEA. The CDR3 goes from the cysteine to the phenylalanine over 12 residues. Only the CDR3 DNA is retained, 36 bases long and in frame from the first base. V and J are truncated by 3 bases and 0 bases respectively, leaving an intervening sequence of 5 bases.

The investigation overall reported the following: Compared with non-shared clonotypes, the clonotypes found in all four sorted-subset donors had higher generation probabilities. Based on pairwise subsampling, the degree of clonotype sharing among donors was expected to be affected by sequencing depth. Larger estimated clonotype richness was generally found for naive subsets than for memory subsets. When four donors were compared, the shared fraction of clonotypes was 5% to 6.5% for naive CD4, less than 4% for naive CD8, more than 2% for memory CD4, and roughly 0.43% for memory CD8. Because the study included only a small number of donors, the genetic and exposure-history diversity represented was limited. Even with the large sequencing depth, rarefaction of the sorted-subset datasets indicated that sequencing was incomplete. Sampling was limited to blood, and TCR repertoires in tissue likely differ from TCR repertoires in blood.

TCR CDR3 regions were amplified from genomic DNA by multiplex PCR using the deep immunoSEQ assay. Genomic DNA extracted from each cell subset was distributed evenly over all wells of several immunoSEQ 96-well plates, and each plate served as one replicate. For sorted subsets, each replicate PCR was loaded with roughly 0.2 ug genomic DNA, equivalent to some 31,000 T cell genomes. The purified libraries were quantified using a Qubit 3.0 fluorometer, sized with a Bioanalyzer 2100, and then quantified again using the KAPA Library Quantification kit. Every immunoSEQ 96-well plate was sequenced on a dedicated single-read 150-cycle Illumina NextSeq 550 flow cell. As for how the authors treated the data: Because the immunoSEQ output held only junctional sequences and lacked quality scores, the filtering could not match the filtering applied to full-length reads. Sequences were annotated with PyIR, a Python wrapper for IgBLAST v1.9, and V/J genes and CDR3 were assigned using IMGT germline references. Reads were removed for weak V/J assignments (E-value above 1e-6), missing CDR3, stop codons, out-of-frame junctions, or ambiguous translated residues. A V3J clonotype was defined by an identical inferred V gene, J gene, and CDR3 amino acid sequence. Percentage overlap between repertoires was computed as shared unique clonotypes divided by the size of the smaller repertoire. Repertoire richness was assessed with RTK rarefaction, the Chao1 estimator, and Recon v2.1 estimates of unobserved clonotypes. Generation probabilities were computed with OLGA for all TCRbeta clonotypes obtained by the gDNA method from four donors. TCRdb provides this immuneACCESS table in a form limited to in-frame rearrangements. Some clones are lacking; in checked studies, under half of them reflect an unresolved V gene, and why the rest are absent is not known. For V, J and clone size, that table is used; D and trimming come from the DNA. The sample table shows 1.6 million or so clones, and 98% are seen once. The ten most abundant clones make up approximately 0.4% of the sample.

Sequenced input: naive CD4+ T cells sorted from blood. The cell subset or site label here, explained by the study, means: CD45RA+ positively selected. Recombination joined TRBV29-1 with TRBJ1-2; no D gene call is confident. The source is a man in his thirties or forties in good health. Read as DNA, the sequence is TGCAGCGTTGAGGGGACTAACTATGGCTACACCTTC. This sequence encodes CSVEGTNYGYTF.